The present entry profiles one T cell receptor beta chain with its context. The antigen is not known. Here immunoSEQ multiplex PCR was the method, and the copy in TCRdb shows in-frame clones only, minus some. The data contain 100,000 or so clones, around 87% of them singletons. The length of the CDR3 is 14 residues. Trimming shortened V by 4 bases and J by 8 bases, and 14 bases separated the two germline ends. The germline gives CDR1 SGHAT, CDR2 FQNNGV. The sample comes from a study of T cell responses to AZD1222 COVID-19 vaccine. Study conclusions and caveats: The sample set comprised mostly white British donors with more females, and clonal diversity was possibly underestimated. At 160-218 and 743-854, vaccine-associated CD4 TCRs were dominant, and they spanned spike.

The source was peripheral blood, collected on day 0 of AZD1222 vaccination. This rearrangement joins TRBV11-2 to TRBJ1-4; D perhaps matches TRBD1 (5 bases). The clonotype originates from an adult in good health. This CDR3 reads CASSSQGALEKLFF. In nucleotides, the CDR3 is TGTGCCAGCAGCTCCCAGGGAGCGTTGGAAAAACTGTTTTTT.